The sequence of this T cell receptor (beta chain) was determined in a study of shared clonotypes between healthy human individuals (TCRdb year 2020). Broadly, across the study: A couple of women and a few men aged 18 to 49 years were included in the cohort. To increase sequencing depth and limit assay-specific biases, different laboratories used diverse techniques to prepare libraries and sequence TCR repertoires. For each donor, CD4 naive and CD4 memory were each run on three plates, CD8 naive on two plates, and CD8 memory on one plate. Per donor, leukapheresis produced somewhere between about 0.94 and 9.5 billion PBMCs. The study deeply sequenced blood TCR repertoires of roughly five healthy adults to estimate repertoire size and the extent of clonotype sharing between individuals. What the study reported, not specific to this receptor: About 5% of naive CD4, 3% to 3.5% of naive CD8, approximately 2.2% of memory CD4, and about 0.4% of memory CD8 clonotypes were shared across a few donors. Based on pairwise subsampling, the degree of clonotype sharing among donors was expected to be affected by sequencing depth. Sampling was restricted to blood, and TCR repertoires in tissue are likely to differ from TCR repertoires in blood. The small number of donors limited the genetic and exposure-history diversity represented. Incomplete sequencing was indicated by rarefaction of sorted-subset datasets, despite the large sequencing depth. Compared with non-shared clonotypes, the clonotypes found in all four sorted-subset donors had higher generation probabilities. Naive subsets generally had larger estimated clonotype richness than memory subsets did.

Healthy HIV-negative adults with no recently reported acute infections or vaccinations were included as donors. Every donor was a Caucasian adult residing in Nashville, Tennessee, USA. CD4+ T cells were enriched by magnetic negative selection; naive cells were then positively selected on CD45RA, and the negative fraction formed the memory subset. Blood was collected by leukapheresis, and PBMCs were isolated by Ficoll-Histopaque density gradient centrifugation and then cryopreserved in liquid nitrogen vapor phase. Analytical flow cytometry was used to check the purity and quantity of every magnetically sorted T cell population. Genomic DNA was isolated from every sorted fraction and measured by UV absorbance on a Nanodrop 2000c. The CDR3 starts with the cysteine, ends with the phenylalanine, and has 16 residues. The sequence is cut down to CDR3 DNA, 48 bases in frame from base 1. Relative to germline, V is 3 bases shorter and J is 0 bases shorter, with 12 bases between their ends. CDR1 LNHDA and CDR2 SQIVND are derived from the germline V gene (reference sequence).

Using the deep immunoSEQ assay, TCR CDR3 regions were amplified from genomic DNA by multiplex PCR. For each cell subset, the extracted genomic DNA was distributed evenly across all wells of several immunoSEQ 96-well plates, and each plate served as one replicate. For sorted subsets, 200 to 250 ng of genomic DNA, equivalent to 25,000 to 30,000 T cell genomes, went into each replicate PCR. Purified libraries were measured with a Qubit 3.0 fluorometer, size-checked on a Bioanalyzer 2100, and measured again with the KAPA Library Quantification kit. Every immunoSEQ 96-well plate was sequenced on a dedicated single-read 150-cycle Illumina NextSeq 550 flow cell. Per the authors' processing: Because only junctional sequences without quality scores were contained in the immunoSEQ output, filtering matching that applied to full-length reads could not be performed. Sequences were annotated with PyIR, a Python wrapper for IgBLAST v1.9, using IMGT germline references to assign V/J genes and CDR3. Reads were removed for weak V/J assignments (E-value above 1e-6), missing CDR3, stop codons, out-of-frame junctions, or ambiguous translated residues. V3J clonotypes were defined as sequences sharing the same inferred V gene, J gene, and CDR3 amino acid sequence. Percentage overlap between repertoires was computed as shared unique clonotypes divided by the size of the smaller repertoire. Richness of each repertoire was evaluated using RTK rarefaction, the Chao1 estimator, and Recon v2.1 estimates of unobserved clonotypes. Generation probabilities were computed with OLGA for all TCRbeta clonotypes obtained by the gDNA method from a few donors. TCRdb provides this immuneACCESS table in a form limited to in-frame rearrangements. Some clones are lacking; in checked studies, under half of them reflect an unresolved V gene, and why the rest are absent is not known. That table is the source of V, J and clone size, and D and trimming were worked out from the DNA. The sample contains 2 million to 3 million clones, over 85% of them found a single time. Over 0.12% of the sample is taken by the ten largest.

Comment on this clone: No antigen is known for it. Nothing much larger sits one base from this clone, and base qualities are not available.

The chain uses TRBV19 and TRBJ2-4; the D gene could be either TRBD1 or TRBD2, each agreeing at 5 bases. Sequenced material: naive CD4+ T cells sorted from blood. In light of the paper, this sample's cell subset or site label describes: CD45RA+ positively selected. This TCR came from a man younger than 30 in good health. The base sequence is TGTGCCAGTAGTATGACAGCGGTACTAGCCAAAAACATTCAGTACTTC. This is translated as CASSMTAVLAKNIQYF. When the CDR3 is completed using the reference TRBV19 and TRBJ2-4 genes on either side, the full variable domain is DGGITQSPKYLFRKEGQNVTLSCEQNLNHDAMYWYRQDPGQGLRLIYYSQIVNDFQKGDIAEGYSVSREKKESFPLTVTSAQKNPTAFYLCASSMTAVLAKNIQYFGAGTRLSVL.